This is a list of T cell receptor beta chains from one sample in a study of blood T cells in healthy people across ages. TCRdb reprocessed the 5' RACE reads via MiXCR and lists one record per CDR3 protein. This sample carries around 690,000 distinct CDR3 sequences, 58% of them seen once, and the ten largest clones take 30% to 45%. The material sequenced was blood. The receptor source for this set is a man aged 60 to 69 in good health. CDR3s include the opening cysteine and the closing phenylalanine or tryptophan. The D gene is left open where the match is weak.

V	length	D	J	DNA	CDR3
TRBV7-9	15	TRBD1	TRBJ1-2	TGTGCCAGCAGCCCCAACAGGGGAGAGAACTATGGCTACACCTTC	CASSPNRGENYGYTF
TRBV20-1	14	.	TRBJ1-1	TGCAGTGCTAGACTTGGATATCGGTCCACTGAAGCTTTCTTT	CSARLGYRSTEAFF
TRBV4-2	14	.	TRBJ2-1	TGTGCCAGCAGCCGGGAACTAGAGGTCAATGAGCAGTTCTTC	CASSRELEVNEQFF
TRBV6-2/TRBV6-3	15	.	TRBJ2-6	TGTGCCAGCACCCCACTGACCTCTGGGGCCAACGTCCTGACTTTC	CASTPLTSGANVLTF
TRBV6-6	14	.	TRBJ2-5	TGTGCCAGCAGTTATCAGGGCCCTAGGGAGACCCAGTACTTC	CASSYQGPRETQYF
TRBV4-1	14	.	TRBJ1-4	TGCGCCAGCAGCCAAAGGTCGGAGGGCGAAAAACTGTTTTTT	CASSQRSEGEKLFF
TRBV20-1	15	TRBD1	TRBJ2-6	TGCAGTGCTACCCGACAGGGAACTGGGGCCAACGTCCTGACTTTC	CSATRQGTGANVLTF
TRBV20-1	13	.	TRBJ2-3	TGCAGTGCTAGAGAACAGGGAACAGATACGCAGTATTTT	CSAREQGTDTQYF
TRBV6-6	14	.	TRBJ2-5	TGTGCCAGCACCGCCCAGGGAGGTGCAGAGACCCAGTACTTC	CASTAQGGAETQYF
TRBV29-1	15	.	TRBJ2-2	TGCAGCGTTGGGAACCCGGGACAGAACACCGGGGAGCTGTTTTTT	CSVGNPGQNTGELFF
TRBV12-3/TRBV12-4	17	.	TRBJ1-4	TGTGCCAGCAGTTCCCCCCAGGACAAGGCGAGTCCTGAAAAACTGTTTTTT	CASSSPQDKASPEKLFF
TRBV15	15	.	TRBJ1-5	TGTGCCACCAGCAGAGGCTTCGGGGGCGTGCAGCCCCAGCATTTT	CATSRGFGGVQPQHF